Listed below are T cell receptor beta chains from one sample, sequenced in a study of post-analysis software for immune sequencing data. TCRdb independently ran MiXCR on the PCR reads; one entry per CDR3 protein. The profile shows roughly 730,000 distinct CDR3 sequences, roughly 27% of them singletons. Input material: blood. The receptors stem from a girl between 10 and 17 years old with multiple sclerosis. Each CDR3 is given without its conserved first and last residue. A D gene is named only where the DNA matches it firmly. Some rows have no size entry. The others give once, few or many, or a class for an expanded clone.

. | . | TRBV9 | ASSPGPSREQF
. | few | TRBV12-3/TRBV12-4 | ASSPGTLLSEAF
TRBD1 | . | TRBV12-3/TRBV12-4 | ASGTGVRLF
. | many | TRBV7-7 | ASSLGGRNEQF
. | few | TRBV7-9 | ASSPEPADTQY
TRBD2 | few | TRBV2 | ASSGESLAGGDNEQF
. | few | TRBV4-3 | ASSQEQPDTQY
. | few | TRBV29-1 | SVEGEEQYNEQF
. | few | TRBV6-1 | ASSEGAGASAYEQY
TRBD1 | . | TRBV5-1 | VSSLGQGDYGYT
. | . | TRBV27 | ASSPARPISEAF
. | . | TRBV2 | ASSEASGSSYNEQF
TRBD2 | few | TRBV10-3 | AIRELLAGSGNEQY
. | once | TRBV6-2/TRBV6-3 | ASRHTSSLGYEQF
. | few | TRBV29-1 | SVGGAGSTEAF
. | few | TRBV9 | ASSVVGGRLTDTQY
. | . | TRBV6-6 | ASSYGADPNTDTQY
TRBD2 | . | TRBV11-2 | ASSQLRGGTDTQY
. | . | TRBV7-2 | ASSPDPGTGELF
TRBD2 | . | TRBV10-3 | AITVGGVGGNEQF
. | . | TRBV6-5 | ASSYYT
. | . | TRBV7-2 | ASSLGAPAGYEQY
. | few | TRBV20-1 | RARERGGYT
TRBD1 | few | TRBV20-1 | SARVFQGGYGYT
TRBD1 | once | TRBV6-5 | ASSLGQARDEQF
TRBD2 | many | TRBV20-1 | SAATSGRGDEQF
. | few | TRBV9 | ASSVSPTGVQETQY
. | many | TRBV7-2 | ASSLHRGIREQY
. | . | TRBV20-1 | SAGSYSGAKNIQY
TRBD2 | . | TRBV20-1 | SAAILAGEFSEQY
. | few | TRBV7-2 | ASSGKVQGAEQY
. | . | TRBV24-1 | ATSFRDNQPQH
TRBD2 | few | TRBV20-1 | SARDGTSGRGDTQY
TRBD1 | . | TRBV28 | ASSPHRTGNTEAF
TRBD1 | few | TRBV5-1 | ASSGDRADLTQY
. | few | TRBV12-5 | ASGYNQPQH
. | . | TRBV6-1 | ASSEDGTART
TRBD1 | . | TRBV25-1 | ASSDPAGGNYGYT
. | . | TRBV5-5 | ASSQQALGNAEAF
. | . | TRBV7-2 | ASSLVRQETQY
. | many | TRBV6-5 | ASRSIANYGYT
TRBD2 | . | TRBV19 | ASSKGGALAGRRETQY
. | few | TRBV18 | ASSRGAGSISYEQY
. | . | TRBV18 | ASSPRQHTDTQY
. | many | TRBV7-9 | ASSPNREYPYEQY
. | few | TRBV20-1 | SAQRQEQY
TRBD1 | few | TRBV9 | ASSVGDRGAYEQY
TRBD1 | few | TRBV29-1 | SVERTGEGWDTQY
. | . | TRBV6-2/TRBV6-3 | ASEGSTKNIQY
TRBD2 | many | TRBV7-9 | ASSYGMGGKYEQY
. | . | TRBV14 | ASSPTTANTGELF
TRBD1 | . | TRBV11-1 | ASSVQGLRSGANVLT
. | . | TRBV11-1 | ASSLPRGAHSTDTQY
TRBD2 | few | TRBV29-1 | SVRPGGSRETQY
. | . | TRBV7-2 | ASSGRGPEQY